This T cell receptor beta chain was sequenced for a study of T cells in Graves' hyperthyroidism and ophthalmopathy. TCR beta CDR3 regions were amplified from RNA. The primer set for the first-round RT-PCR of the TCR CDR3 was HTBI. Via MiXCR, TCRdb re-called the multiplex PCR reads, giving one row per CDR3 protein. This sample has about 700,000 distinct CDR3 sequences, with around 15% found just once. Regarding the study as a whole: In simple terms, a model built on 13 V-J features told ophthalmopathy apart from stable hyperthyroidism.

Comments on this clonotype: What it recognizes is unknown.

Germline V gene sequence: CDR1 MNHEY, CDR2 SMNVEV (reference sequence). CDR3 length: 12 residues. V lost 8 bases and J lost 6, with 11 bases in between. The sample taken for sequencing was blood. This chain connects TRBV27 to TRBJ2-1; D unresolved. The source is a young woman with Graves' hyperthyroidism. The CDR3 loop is CASLGTPNEQFF. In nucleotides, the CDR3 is TGTGCCAGCCTGGGAACCCCCAATGAGCAGTTCTTC.